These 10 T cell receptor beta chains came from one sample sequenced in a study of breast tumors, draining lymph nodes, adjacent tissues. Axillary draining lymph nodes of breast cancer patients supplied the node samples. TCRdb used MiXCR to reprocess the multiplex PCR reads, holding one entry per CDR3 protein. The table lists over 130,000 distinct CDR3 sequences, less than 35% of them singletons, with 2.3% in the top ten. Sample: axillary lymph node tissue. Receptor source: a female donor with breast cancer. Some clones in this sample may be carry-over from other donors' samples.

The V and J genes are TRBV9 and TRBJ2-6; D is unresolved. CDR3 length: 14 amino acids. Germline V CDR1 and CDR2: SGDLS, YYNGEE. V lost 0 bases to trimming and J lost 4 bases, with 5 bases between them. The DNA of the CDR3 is TGTGCCAGCAGCGTAGGGTGGGGGGCCAACGTCCTGACTTTC. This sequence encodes CASSVGWGANVLTF.

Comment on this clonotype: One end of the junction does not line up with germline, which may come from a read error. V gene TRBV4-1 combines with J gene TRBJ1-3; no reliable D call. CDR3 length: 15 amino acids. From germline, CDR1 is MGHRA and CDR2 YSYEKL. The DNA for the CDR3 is TGCGCCAGCAGCCCCGCCAAGCGGTCTGGAAACACCATATGTTTT. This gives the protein CASSPAKRSGNTICF.

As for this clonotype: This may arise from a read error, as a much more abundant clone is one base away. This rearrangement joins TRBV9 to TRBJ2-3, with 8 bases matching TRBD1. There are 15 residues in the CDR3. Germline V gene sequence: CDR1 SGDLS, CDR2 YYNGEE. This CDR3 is CASSAGQGFSDTPYF. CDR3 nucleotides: TGTGCCAGCAGCGCAGGACAGGGTTTCTCAGATACGCCGTATTTT.

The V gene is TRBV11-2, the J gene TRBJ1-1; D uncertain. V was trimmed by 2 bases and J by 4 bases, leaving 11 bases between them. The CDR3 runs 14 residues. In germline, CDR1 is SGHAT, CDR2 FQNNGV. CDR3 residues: CASSLMGLGTEAFF. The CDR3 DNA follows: TGTGCCAGCAGCTTAATGGGCCTGGGCACTGAAGCTTTCTTT.

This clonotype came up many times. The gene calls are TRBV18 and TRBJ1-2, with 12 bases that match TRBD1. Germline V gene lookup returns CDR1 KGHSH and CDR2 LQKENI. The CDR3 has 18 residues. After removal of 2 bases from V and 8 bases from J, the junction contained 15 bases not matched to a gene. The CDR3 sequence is CASSPNQSPGQGAQGYTF. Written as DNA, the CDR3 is TGTGCCAGCTCACCAAACCAATCCCCGGGACAGGGGGCGCAGGGCTACACCTTC. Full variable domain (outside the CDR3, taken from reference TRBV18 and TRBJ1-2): NAGVMQNPRHLVRRRGQEARLRCSPMKGHSHVYWYRQLPEEGLKFMVYLQKENIIDESGMPKERFSAEFPKEGPSILRIQQVVRGDSAAYFCASSPNQSPGQGAQGYTFGSGTRLTVV.

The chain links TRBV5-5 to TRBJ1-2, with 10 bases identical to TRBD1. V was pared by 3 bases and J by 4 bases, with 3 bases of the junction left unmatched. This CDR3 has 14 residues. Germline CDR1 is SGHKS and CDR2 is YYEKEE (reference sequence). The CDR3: CASSYGQGGYGYTF. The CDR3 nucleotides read TGTGCCAGCAGCTATGGACAGGGGGGCTATGGCTACACCTTC.

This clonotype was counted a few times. CDR3 protein: CASSLLQGGTEAFF. The CDR3 coding sequence is TGTGCCAGCAGCTTATTACAGGGGGGCACTGAAGCTTTCTTT. The V gene is TRBV7-6, the J gene TRBJ1-1, with TRBD1 matching 8 bases. Trimming cost V 2 bases and J 4 bases; bases outside gene matches: 3. Germline V CDR1 and CDR2: SGHVS, FNYEAQ. This CDR3 spans 14 amino acids.

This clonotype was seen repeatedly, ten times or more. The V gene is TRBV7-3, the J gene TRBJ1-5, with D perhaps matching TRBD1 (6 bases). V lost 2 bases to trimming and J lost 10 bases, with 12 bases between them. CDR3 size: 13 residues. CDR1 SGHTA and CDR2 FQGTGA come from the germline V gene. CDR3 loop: CASSLSGETPQHF. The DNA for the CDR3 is TGTGCCAGCAGCTTATCAGGGGAAACCCCCCAGCATTTT.

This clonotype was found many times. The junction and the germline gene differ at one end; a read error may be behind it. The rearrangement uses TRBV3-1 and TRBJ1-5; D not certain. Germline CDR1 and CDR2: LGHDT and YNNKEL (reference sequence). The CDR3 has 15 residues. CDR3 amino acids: CASSQDLTTNQPRHF. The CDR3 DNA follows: TGTGCCAGCAGCCAAGATCTAACGACCAATCAGCCCCGGCATTTT.

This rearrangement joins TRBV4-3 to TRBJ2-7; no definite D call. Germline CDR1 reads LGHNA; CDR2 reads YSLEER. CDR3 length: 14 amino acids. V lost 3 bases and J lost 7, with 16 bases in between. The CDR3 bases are TGCGCCAGCAGCCACCTACAGAGGATGGATGAGCAGTACGTC. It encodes CASSHLQRMDEQYV.